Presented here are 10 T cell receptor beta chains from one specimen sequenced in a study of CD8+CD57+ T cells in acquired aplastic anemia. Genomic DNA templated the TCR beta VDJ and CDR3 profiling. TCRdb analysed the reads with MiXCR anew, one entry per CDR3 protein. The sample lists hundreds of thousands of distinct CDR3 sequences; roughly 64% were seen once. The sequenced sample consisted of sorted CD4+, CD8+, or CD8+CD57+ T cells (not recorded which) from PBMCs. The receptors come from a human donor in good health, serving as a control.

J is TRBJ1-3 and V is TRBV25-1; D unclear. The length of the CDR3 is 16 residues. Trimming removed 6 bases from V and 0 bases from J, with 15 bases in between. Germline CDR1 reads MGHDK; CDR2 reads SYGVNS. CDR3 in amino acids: CASSPGRLCSGNTIYF. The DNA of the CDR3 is TGTGCCAGCAGCCCTGGGAGGCTGTGCTCTGGAAACACCATATATTTT. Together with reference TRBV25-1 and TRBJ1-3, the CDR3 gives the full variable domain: EADIYQTPRYLVIGTGKKITLECSQTMGHDKMYWYQQDPGMELHLIHYSYGVNSTEKGDLSSESTVSRIRTEHFPLTLESARPSHTSQYLCASSPGRLCSGNTIYFGEGSWLTVV.

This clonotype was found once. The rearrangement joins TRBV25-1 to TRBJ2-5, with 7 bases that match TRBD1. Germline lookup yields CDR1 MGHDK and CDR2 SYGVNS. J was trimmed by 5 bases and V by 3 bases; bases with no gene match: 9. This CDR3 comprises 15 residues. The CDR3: CASSDSQRGLETQYF. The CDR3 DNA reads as TGTGCCAGCAGTGATTCCCAAAGGGGGCTTGAGACCCAGTACTTC.

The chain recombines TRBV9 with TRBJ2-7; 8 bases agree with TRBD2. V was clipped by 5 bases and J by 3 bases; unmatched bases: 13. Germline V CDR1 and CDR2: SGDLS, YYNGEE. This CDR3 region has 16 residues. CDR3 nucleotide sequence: TGTGCCAGCAGTTACGCGGGGGGCCTAGCTATCTACGAGCAGTACTTC. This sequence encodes CASSYAGGLAIYEQYF.

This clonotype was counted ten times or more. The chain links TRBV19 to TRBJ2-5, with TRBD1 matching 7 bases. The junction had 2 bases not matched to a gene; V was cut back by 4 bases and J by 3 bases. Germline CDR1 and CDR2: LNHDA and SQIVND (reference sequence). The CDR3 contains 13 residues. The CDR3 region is CASSTGQKETQYF. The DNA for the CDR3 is TGTGCCAGTAGTACGGGACAGAAAGAGACCCAGTACTTC.

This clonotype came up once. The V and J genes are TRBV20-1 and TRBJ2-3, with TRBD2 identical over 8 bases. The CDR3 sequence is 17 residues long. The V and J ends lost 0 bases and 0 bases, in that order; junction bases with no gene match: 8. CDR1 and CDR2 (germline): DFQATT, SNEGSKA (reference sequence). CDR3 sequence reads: CSARESMGLGSTDTQYF. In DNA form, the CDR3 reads TGCAGTGCTAGAGAGAGTATGGGACTAGGAAGCACAGATACGCAGTATTTT.

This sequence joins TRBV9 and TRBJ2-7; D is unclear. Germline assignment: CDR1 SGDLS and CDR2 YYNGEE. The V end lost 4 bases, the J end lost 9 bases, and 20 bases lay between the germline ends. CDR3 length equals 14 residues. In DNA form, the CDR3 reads TGTGCCAGCAGCAGAGACGACGAGGCACGAGCGCAGTACTTC. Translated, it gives CASSRDDEARAQYF.

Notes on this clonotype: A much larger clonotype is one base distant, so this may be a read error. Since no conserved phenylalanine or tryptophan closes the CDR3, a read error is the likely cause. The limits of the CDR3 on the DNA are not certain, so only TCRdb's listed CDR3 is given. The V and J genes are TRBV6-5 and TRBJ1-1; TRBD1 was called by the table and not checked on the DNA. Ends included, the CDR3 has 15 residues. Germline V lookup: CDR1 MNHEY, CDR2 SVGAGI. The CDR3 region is CASSLIQGMGVEGKV.

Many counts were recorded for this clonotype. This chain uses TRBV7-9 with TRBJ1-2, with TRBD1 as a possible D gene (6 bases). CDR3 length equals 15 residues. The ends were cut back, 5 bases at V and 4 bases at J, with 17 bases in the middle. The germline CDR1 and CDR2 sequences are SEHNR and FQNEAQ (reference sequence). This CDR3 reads CASSGGAPASYGYTF. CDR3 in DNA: TGTGCCAGCAGCGGGGGGGCACCAGCCTCCTATGGCTACACCTTC.

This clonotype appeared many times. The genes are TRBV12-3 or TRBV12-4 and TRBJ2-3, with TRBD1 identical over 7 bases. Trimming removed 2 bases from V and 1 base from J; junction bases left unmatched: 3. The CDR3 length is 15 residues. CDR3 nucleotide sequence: TGTGCCAGCAGTTTAAGTGGACAGGGCACAGATACGCAGTATTTT. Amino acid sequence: CASSLSGQGTDTQYF.

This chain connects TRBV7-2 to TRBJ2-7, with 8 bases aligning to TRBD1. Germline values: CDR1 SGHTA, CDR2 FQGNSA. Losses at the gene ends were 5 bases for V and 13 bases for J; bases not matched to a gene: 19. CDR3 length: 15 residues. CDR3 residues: CASSQEFADRVPPYF. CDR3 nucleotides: TGTGCCAGCAGCCAAGAGTTCGCGGACAGGGTTCCACCCTACTTC. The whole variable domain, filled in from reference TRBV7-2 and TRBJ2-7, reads GAGVSQSPSNKVTEKGKDVELRCDPISGHTALYWYRQSLGQGLEFLIYFQGNSAPDKSGLPSDRFSAERTGGSVSTLTIQRTQQEDSAVYLCASSQEFADRVPPYFGPGTRLTVT.